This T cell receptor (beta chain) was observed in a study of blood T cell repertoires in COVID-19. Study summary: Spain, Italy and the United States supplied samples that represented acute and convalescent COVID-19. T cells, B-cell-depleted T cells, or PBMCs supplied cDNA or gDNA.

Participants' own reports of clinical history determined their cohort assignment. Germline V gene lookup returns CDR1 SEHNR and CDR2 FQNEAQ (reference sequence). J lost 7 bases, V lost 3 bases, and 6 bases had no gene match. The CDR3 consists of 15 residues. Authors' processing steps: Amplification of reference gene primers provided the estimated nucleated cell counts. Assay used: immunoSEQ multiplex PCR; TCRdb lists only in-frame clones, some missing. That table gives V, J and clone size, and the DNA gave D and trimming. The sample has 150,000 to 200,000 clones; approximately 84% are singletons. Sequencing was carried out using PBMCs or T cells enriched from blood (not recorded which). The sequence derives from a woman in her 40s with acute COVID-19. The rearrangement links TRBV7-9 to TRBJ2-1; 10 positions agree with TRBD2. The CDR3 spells CASSFVSSGSNEQFF. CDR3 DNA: TGTGCCAGCAGCTTTGTGTCTAGCGGGAGTAATGAGCAGTTCTTC.